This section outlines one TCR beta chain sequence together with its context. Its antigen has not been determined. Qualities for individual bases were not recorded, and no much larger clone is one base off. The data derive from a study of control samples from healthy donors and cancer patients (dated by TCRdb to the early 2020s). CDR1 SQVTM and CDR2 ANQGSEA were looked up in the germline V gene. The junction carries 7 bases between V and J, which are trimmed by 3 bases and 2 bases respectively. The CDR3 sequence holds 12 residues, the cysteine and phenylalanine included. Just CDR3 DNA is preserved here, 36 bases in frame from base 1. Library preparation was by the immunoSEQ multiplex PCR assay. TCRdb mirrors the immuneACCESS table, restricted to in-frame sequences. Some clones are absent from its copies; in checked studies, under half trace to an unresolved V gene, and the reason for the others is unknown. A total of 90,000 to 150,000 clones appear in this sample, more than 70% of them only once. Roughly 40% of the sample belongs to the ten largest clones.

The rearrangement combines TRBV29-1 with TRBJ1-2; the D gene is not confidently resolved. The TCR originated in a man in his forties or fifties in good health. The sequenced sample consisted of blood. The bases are TGCAGCGTTGACGACTCCAACTATGGCTACACCTTC. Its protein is CSVDDSNYGYTF. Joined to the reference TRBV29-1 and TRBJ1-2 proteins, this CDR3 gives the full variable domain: SAVISQKPSRDICQRGTSLTIQCQVDSQVTMMFWYRQQPGQSLTLIATANQGSEATYESGFVIDKFPISRPNLTFSTLTVSNMSPEDSSIYLCSVDDSNYGYTFGSGTRLTVV.